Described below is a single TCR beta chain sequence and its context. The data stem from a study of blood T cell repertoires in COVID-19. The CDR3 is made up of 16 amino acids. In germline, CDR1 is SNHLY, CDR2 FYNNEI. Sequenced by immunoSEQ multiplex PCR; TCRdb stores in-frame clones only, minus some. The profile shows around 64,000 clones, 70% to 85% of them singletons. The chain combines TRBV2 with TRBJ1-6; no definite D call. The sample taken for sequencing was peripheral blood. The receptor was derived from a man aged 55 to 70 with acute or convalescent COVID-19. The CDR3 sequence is CATSRGTPSYNSPLHF. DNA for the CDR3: TGTGCGACCTCCCGGGGAACACCCTCCTATAATTCACCCCTCCACTTT. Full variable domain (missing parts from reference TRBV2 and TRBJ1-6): EPEVTQTPSHQVTQMGQEVILRCVPISNHLYFYWYRQILGQKVEFLVSFYNNEISEKSEIFDDQFSVERPDGSNFTLKIRSTKLEDSAMYFCATSRGTPSYNSPLHFGNGTRLTVT.